This is a list of T cell receptor beta chains from one sample in a study of identifying expanded T cells in peripheral blood. Profiling relied on immunoSEQ multiplex PCR, and the TCRdb table lists in-frame clones only, not all of them. The table records approximately 130,000 clones, roughly 84% of them present only once. Source material: blood. Receptor source: a person aged 18-69 years in good health. Each CDR3 is given with its conserved first and last residue. Each record gives: CDR3 protein, clone size, V gene, J gene. Only some rows state a clone size, as once, few, many or a class for expanded clones.

cdr3_aa: CSVVVEINQPQHF; clone_size: .; v_call: TRBV29-1; j_call: TRBJ1-5
cdr3_aa: CAWRMTADYGYTF; clone_size: .; v_call: TRBV30; j_call: TRBJ1-2
cdr3_aa: CASSYRPSLPLHF; clone_size: .; v_call: TRBV6-5; j_call: TRBJ1-6
cdr3_aa: CASSPTAGNQPQHF; clone_size: .; v_call: TRBV7-8; j_call: TRBJ1-5
cdr3_aa: CASSSQLWGGTDTQYF; clone_size: .; v_call: TRBV11-3; j_call: TRBJ2-3
cdr3_aa: CASSLIGGAGETFF; clone_size: .; v_call: TRBV6-1; j_call: TRBJ1-1
cdr3_aa: CASSQDVSGATDTQYF; clone_size: .; v_call: TRBV4-3; j_call: TRBJ2-3
cdr3_aa: CASSQDRYSGANVLTF; clone_size: .; v_call: TRBV4-3; j_call: TRBJ2-6
cdr3_aa: CASSLASPGNTEAFF; clone_size: .; v_call: TRBV7-6; j_call: TRBJ1-1
cdr3_aa: CASSSGSYNEQFF; clone_size: .; v_call: TRBV5-5; j_call: TRBJ2-1
cdr3_aa: CASSALGGNTEAFF; clone_size: .; v_call: TRBV6-4; j_call: TRBJ1-1
cdr3_aa: CASSYPHRQVEKLFF; clone_size: .; v_call: TRBV6-6; j_call: TRBJ1-4
cdr3_aa: CASSLNLGSVGTEAFF; clone_size: .; v_call: TRBV7-2; j_call: TRBJ1-1
cdr3_aa: CAISESNSGTLYYEQYF; clone_size: few; v_call: TRBV10-3; j_call: TRBJ2-7
cdr3_aa: CASSSRGGNYGYTF; clone_size: once; v_call: TRBV7-2; j_call: TRBJ1-2
cdr3_aa: CSAREGTEAFF; clone_size: .; v_call: TRBV20-1; j_call: TRBJ1-1
cdr3_aa: CASSLEVELGTGELFF; clone_size: .; v_call: TRBV13; j_call: TRBJ2-2
cdr3_aa: CASSLEFAFGYTF; clone_size: .; v_call: TRBV5-5; j_call: TRBJ1-2
cdr3_aa: CASSLGRYNEQFF; clone_size: .; v_call: TRBV6-5; j_call: TRBJ2-1
cdr3_aa: CASSLPRQETQYF; clone_size: .; v_call: TRBV5-4; j_call: TRBJ2-5
cdr3_aa: CASSPWDRVFRGYEQYF; clone_size: .; v_call: TRBV18; j_call: TRBJ2-7
cdr3_aa: CASSLEREISEQYF; clone_size: .; v_call: TRBV6-6; j_call: TRBJ2-7
cdr3_aa: CASSLGGGNEKLFF; clone_size: .; v_call: TRBV7-9; j_call: TRBJ1-4
cdr3_aa: CASSLVDNEQFF; clone_size: .; v_call: TRBV7-8; j_call: TRBJ2-1
cdr3_aa: CASSREEGPGAHF; clone_size: once; v_call: TRBV19; j_call: TRBJ1-6
cdr3_aa: CASSVVSWTGVGNQPQHF; clone_size: .; v_call: TRBV6-1; j_call: TRBJ1-5
cdr3_aa: CATDPRSGANVLTF; clone_size: .; v_call: TRBV30; j_call: TRBJ2-6
cdr3_aa: CASSLGEVEQYF; clone_size: once; v_call: TRBV5-6; j_call: TRBJ2-7
cdr3_aa: CASRSQGEVSAYGYTF; clone_size: .; v_call: TRBV19; j_call: TRBJ1-2
cdr3_aa: CAWISGTEAFF; clone_size: .; v_call: TRBV30; j_call: TRBJ1-1